This passage covers 31 T cell receptor beta chains from one sample sequenced in a study of shared clonotypes between healthy human individuals. TCRdb keeps only in-frame clones here, not all; method: immunoSEQ multiplex PCR. The table includes about 770,000 clones, 72% detected once. Sample: memory CD4+ T cells sorted from blood. Noted subset: CD45RA-negative fraction. Every receptor here comes from a woman in her twenties or thirties in good health.

The genes are TRBV25-1 and TRBJ2-7; D is ambiguous. V was clipped by 1 base and J by 5 bases, with 15 bases between them. Germline assignment: CDR1 MGHDK and CDR2 SYGVNS. The CDR3 consists of 15 residues. The CDR3 DNA reads as TGTGCCAGCAGTGAATCTTTGTGGGATTCCCACGAGCAGTACTTC. This codes for CASSESLWDSHEQYF.

This clone appeared many times. The same CDR3 is also encoded by other DNA sequences in this sample. V and J are TRBV7-9 and TRBJ1-1; possibly TRBD1 for D (6 bases). The CDR3 loop spans 13 amino acids. With 5 bases removed from V and 4 bases from J, the gap between germline ends came to 11 bases. CDR1 is SEHNR and CDR2 is FQNEAQ in the germline V gene (reference sequence). In DNA, the CDR3 is TGTGCCAGCAGCACAGGACAGTTCACTGAAGCTTTCTTT. Translating it yields CASSTGQFTEAFF.

The chain has TRBV28 and TRBJ2-1; 7 bases map to TRBD2. The germline gives CDR1 MDHEN, CDR2 SYDVKM. With 4 bases clipped from V and 0 bases from J, the junction kept 15 bases outside the gene matches. The CDR3 is 19 residues long. The CDR3 loop is CASSYLGWGGASSYNEQFF. The DNA for the CDR3 is TGTGCCAGCAGTTATCTTGGGTGGGGGGGAGCCAGCTCCTACAATGAGCAGTTCTTC.

This clone has a single count. The rearrangement joins TRBV7-9 to TRBJ1-4; tentatively, D is TRBD1 (5 bases). The CDR3 sequence is 11 residues long. V gave up 4 bases and J gave up 12 bases, with 9 bases separating them. Germline V gene sequence: CDR1 SEHNR, CDR2 FQNEAQ (reference sequence). CDR3: CASSWGDQLFF. CDR3 sequence (DNA): TGTGCCAGCAGCTGGGGGGATCAACTGTTTTTT.

This clone was seen a handful of times. V is TRBV7-2 and J is TRBJ1-4; no clear D gene. CDR3 length equals 13 residues. Germline CDR1 reads SGHTA; CDR2 reads FQGNSA. V gave up 3 bases and J gave up 8 bases, with 10 bases separating them. The CDR3: CASSLSMKEKLFF. CDR3 sequence (DNA): TGTGCCAGCAGCTTGAGTATGAAGGAAAAACTGTTTTTT.

The chain has TRBV12-5 and TRBJ2-3; 10 bases are a match to TRBD2. Germline trimming cut 9 bases from V and 0 bases from J; bases unmatched to any gene: 12. Per the germline V gene, CDR1 is LGHNT and CDR2 is FRNRAP. The CDR3 length is 17 residues. In DNA, the CDR3 is TGTGCTAGCTCTAGCGGGAGTCGAACCCCTAGCACAGATACGCAGTATTTT. Its translation is CASSSGSRTPSTDTQYF.

V is TRBV4-1 and J is TRBJ2-6; no reliable D call. The ends were cut back, 1 base at V and 0 bases at J, with 10 bases in the middle. CDR3 size: 17 residues. CDR1 is MGHRA, CDR2 YSYEKL, per germline. Here the CDR3 reads CASSQVRLPSGANVLTF. The CDR3 nucleotides read TGCGCCAGCAGCCAAGTCAGGTTACCCTCTGGGGCCAACGTCCTGACTTTC.

The J gene is TRBJ1-3, the V gene TRBV19, with D tentatively TRBD1 (5 bases). The germline CDR1 and CDR2 sequences are LNHDA and SQIVND (reference sequence). This CDR3 has 14 amino acids. V was clipped by 6 bases and J by 2 bases, with 11 bases between them. As DNA, the CDR3 is TGTGCCAGTAGCTCCTCGGGGGCTGGAAACACCATATATTTT. Translation gives CASSSSGAGNTIYF.

The V gene is TRBV19, the J gene TRBJ2-5; 11 bases are a match to TRBD2. The germline gives CDR1 LNHDA, CDR2 SQIVND (reference sequence). After removal of 8 bases from V and 5 bases from J, the junction contained 10 bases not matched to a gene. The CDR3 totals 15 residues. The CDR3 DNA reads as TGTGCCAGTGGCACGGGACTAGCGGTCCAGGAGACCCAGTACTTC. Translation: CASGTGLAVQETQYF. The full variable domain, completed using reference TRBV19 and TRBJ2-5, is DGGITQSPKYLFRKEGQNVTLSCEQNLNHDAMYWYRQDPGQGLRLIYYSQIVNDFQKGDIAEGYSVSREKKESFPLTVTSAQKNPTAFYLCASGTGLAVQETQYFGPGTRLLVL.

The chain is built from TRBV6-5 and TRBJ2-1; 7 bases align to TRBD2. CDR1 and CDR2 (germline): MNHEY, SVGAGI. V trimming: 8 bases; J trimming: 7 bases; junction bases outside the gene matches: 11. The CDR3 totals 14 residues. The CDR3 nucleotides are TGTGCCAGCGGAAGCGGGACTCGAAAAAATGAGCAGTTCTTC. Translation: CASGSGTRKNEQFF.

The V call is TRBV7-6, the J call TRBJ2-7, with TRBD2 as a possible D gene (5 bases). The CDR3 is made up of 15 amino acids. Trimming stripped 2 bases from V and 2 bases from J, with 13 bases between. CDR1 is SGHVS and CDR2 is FNYEAQ in the germline V gene. The chain's CDR3 is CASSLRGNSAYEQYF. CDR3 DNA: TGTGCCAGCAGCTTACGGGGAAATTCAGCCTACGAGCAGTACTTC. The full variable domain, in which reference TRBV7-6 and TRBJ2-7 provide the parts outside the CDR3, is GAGVSQSPRYKVTKRGQDVALRCDPISGHVSLYWYRQALGQGPEFLTYFNYEAQQDKSGLPNDRFSAERPEGSISTLTIQRTEQRDSAMYRCASSLRGNSAYEQYFGPGTRLTVT.

The chain has TRBV11-2 and TRBJ1-2, with D unclear. CDR3 length: 14 amino acids. Germline-derived CDR1 and CDR2 are SGHAT and FQNNGV. Deletions cut 5 bases from V and 5 bases from J, with 15 bases between. CDR3 coding DNA: TGTGCCAGCAGCCCTGGGCCGTCAAAATATGGCTACACCTTC. It specifies CASSPGPSKYGYTF. The full variable domain, rest sourced from reference TRBV11-2 and TRBJ1-2, is EAGVAQSPRYKIIEKRQSVAFWCNPISGHATLYWYQQILGQGPKLLIQFQNNGVVDDSQLPKDRFSAERLKGVDSTLKIQPAKLEDSAVYLCASSPGPSKYGYTFGSGTRLTVV.

The chain recombines TRBV7-9 with TRBJ2-5; D unclear. Per the germline V gene, CDR1 is SEHNR and CDR2 is FQNEAQ (reference sequence). CDR3 length: 15 residues. Between the trimmed V and J ends, which lost 1 base and 3 bases, there was a span of 12 bases. CDR3 DNA sequence: TGTGCCAGCAGCTTAGGTCCCAGGACCGAAGAGACCCAGTACTTC. As protein: CASSLGPRTEETQYF.

V usage is TRBV19 and J usage is TRBJ1-5; perhaps TRBD1 as D (6 bases). This CDR3 region has 16 residues. Deletions cut 0 bases from V and 7 bases from J, with 16 bases between. Germline V gene lookup returns CDR1 LNHDA and CDR2 SQIVND (reference sequence). The CDR3 spells CASSIEGRLRGQPQHF. As DNA, the CDR3 is TGTGCCAGTAGTATAGAGGGCAGATTAAGGGGGCAGCCCCAGCATTTT. The entire variable domain, with the rest obtained from reference TRBV19 and TRBJ1-5, is as follows: DGGITQSPKYLFRKEGQNVTLSCEQNLNHDAMYWYRQDPGQGLRLIYYSQIVNDFQKGDIAEGYSVSREKKESFPLTVTSAQKNPTAFYLCASSIEGRLRGQPQHFGDGTRLSIL.

The rearrangement links TRBV7-2 to TRBJ2-5, with D tentatively TRBD1 or TRBD2 (5 bases each). Per the germline V gene, CDR1 is SGHTA and CDR2 is FQGNSA. The CDR3 sequence is 14 residues long. V was pared by 2 bases and J by 5 bases, with 12 bases between. CDR3 protein: CASSLLGARETQYF. The CDR3 nucleotides are TGTGCCAGCAGCTTACTCGGGGCGCGGGAGACCCAGTACTTC.

This chain uses TRBV5-1 with TRBJ2-3, with 8 bases that match TRBD1. The CDR3 runs 15 residues. V lost 4 bases and J lost 0; bases outside the gene matches: 4. CDR1 and CDR2 from the germline V gene are SGHRS and YFSETQ. CDR3 sequence: CASSHTGGSTDTQYF. The CDR3, as DNA: TGCGCCAGCAGCCATACAGGGGGGAGCACAGATACGCAGTATTTT. The full variable domain, with the rest looked up from reference TRBV5-1 and TRBJ2-3, is KAGVTQTPRYLIKTRGQQVTLSCSPISGHRSVSWYQQTPGQGLQFLFEYFSETQRNKGNFPGRFSGRQFSNSRSEMNVSTLELGDSALYLCASSHTGGSTDTQYFGPGTRLTVL.

The chain employs TRBV6-6 and TRBJ2-7; TRBD1 agrees at 8 bases. V dropped 7 bases and J dropped 7; count of bases not matched to a gene: 9. This CDR3 has 13 amino acids. The germline V gene encodes CDR1 MNHNY and CDR2 SVGAGI (reference sequence). DNA for the CDR3: TGTGCCAGCAAACCGGGACAGGTATGGGAGCAGTACTTC. Translated: CASKPGQVWEQYF.

In its sample, this clone was seen a few times. V usage is TRBV15 and J usage is TRBJ2-3; D perhaps matches TRBD1 (7 bases). This CDR3 is 14 amino acids long. Trimming removed 5 bases at V and 7 bases at J, with 16 bases between. The germline V gene has CDR1 LNHNV and CDR2 YYDKDF (reference sequence). DNA for the CDR3: TGTGCCACCAGCGGCGGGACAGCCTTTAATACGCAGTATTTT. This encodes CATSGGTAFNTQYF.

The chain uses TRBV18 and TRBJ1-3; no firm D call. The CDR3 runs 16 residues. The V gene's germline CDR1 is KGHSH and CDR2 LQKENI. Trimming pared 3 bases from V and 0 bases from J, leaving 12 bases between. The CDR3 here is CASSPLRGLSGNTIYF. The CDR3 bases are TGTGCCAGCTCACCGCTGAGAGGGCTCTCTGGAAACACCATATATTTT.

The V and J genes are TRBV18 and TRBJ2-1; 7 nucleotides line up with TRBD2. Unmatched junction bases numbered 1, after V lost 2 bases and J lost 0 bases. This CDR3 contains 15 residues. Germline CDR1 reads KGHSH; CDR2 reads LQKENI. In DNA form, the CDR3 reads TGTGCCAGCTCACCAGGGGAGGGCTCCTACAATGAGCAGTTCTTC. The encoded protein is CASSPGEGSYNEQFF.

This clone was picked up one time. The J gene is TRBJ1-2, the V gene TRBV27, with D tentatively TRBD1 (5 bases). V was cut by 6 bases and J by 3 bases, with 17 bases left in between. The germline V gene has CDR1 MNHEY and CDR2 SMNVEV (reference sequence). The CDR3 extends over 15 amino acids. The CDR3 is CASRPPGRADYGYTF. CDR3 nucleotides: TGTGCCAGCAGACCTCCGGGCAGGGCGGACTATGGCTACACCTTC.

The chain couples TRBV28 to TRBJ2-1, with D unresolved. V shed 6 bases and J shed 12 bases, with 21 bases lying between them. Germline V gives CDR1 MDHEN, CDR2 SYDVKM. CDR3 size: 14 residues. The CDR3 loop reads CASRGGWRLNRQFF. The CDR3 DNA sequence: TGTGCCAGCAGGGGTGGATGGCGGCTCAACCGGCAGTTCTTC.

V is TRBV28 and J is TRBJ1-2; D unclear. Germline CDR1 and CDR2: MDHEN and SYDVKM. The CDR3 is 15 amino acids. Trimming removed 7 bases at V and 9 bases at J, with 24 bases between. The CDR3 loop is CASIGGTRSVYSYTF. DNA for the CDR3: TGTGCCAGCATCGGAGGTACACGGAGTGTGTATAGCTACACCTTC.

The gene calls are TRBV5-6 and TRBJ2-5; D is unclear. Trimming removed 2 bases at V and 2 bases at J, with 10 bases between. The CDR3 covers 14 residues. Germline CDR1 SGHDT, CDR2 YYEEEE. DNA of the CDR3: TGTGCCAGCAGCTTCTGGCTTTTACAAGAGACCCAGTACTTC. This codes for CASSFWLLQETQYF.

As to this clone: This sample also contains other DNA sequences that code for the same CDR3. This sequence joins TRBV7-3 and TRBJ2-1; 7 nucleotides match TRBD2. V gave up 4 bases and J gave up 4 bases; unmatched junction bases: 7. CDR3 length: 15 amino acids. Germline CDR1 reads SGHTA; CDR2 reads FQGTGA. CDR3 DNA sequence: TGTGCCAGCAGCTCGGGTAGCGGGCTTTACAATGAGCAGTTCTTC. Translating gives CASSSGSGLYNEQFF.

V gene TRBV7-9 combines with J gene TRBJ1-1, with D perhaps matching TRBD1 (5 bases). There are 14 residues in the CDR3. The V and J ends lost 6 bases and 4 bases respectively, with 15 bases between them. CDR1 and CDR2 (germline): SEHNR, FQNEAQ (reference sequence). CDR3 sequence reads: CASSRNGGITEAFF. The CDR3 DNA reads as TGTGCCAGCAGTAGAAATGGGGGGATCACTGAAGCTTTCTTT.

CDR3 in DNA: TGTGCCAGCACACTAGCGGGCCCCTACGAGCAGTACTTC. This codes for CASTLAGPYEQYF. This chain links TRBV2 with TRBJ2-7, with TRBD2 identical over 9 bases. This CDR3 comprises 13 residues. With 7 bases clipped from V and 2 bases from J, the junction kept 3 bases outside the gene matches. Germline assignment: CDR1 SNHLY and CDR2 FYNNEI.

The chain has TRBV2 and TRBJ1-4, with 7 nucleotides matching TRBD1. V shed 8 bases, J shed 3 bases, and the junction held 6 bases outside the gene matches. Germline V gene sequence: CDR1 SNHLY, CDR2 FYNNEI. This CDR3 contains 14 residues. CDR3 in amino acids: CASLRGLANEKLFF. In DNA form, the CDR3 reads TGTGCCAGCCTAAGGGGGCTTGCTAATGAAAAACTGTTTTTT.

V usage is TRBV2 and J usage is TRBJ1-4; D is possibly TRBD1 (5 bases). CDR1 is SNHLY, CDR2 FYNNEI, per germline. Trimming pared 5 bases from V and 7 bases from J, leaving 14 bases between. The CDR3 totals 14 residues. The CDR3 sequence is CASSSQGWVEKLFF. As DNA, the CDR3 is TGTGCCAGCAGTTCTCAGGGTTGGGTTGAAAAACTGTTTTTT.

The genes are TRBV7-8 and TRBJ2-1; the D gene is possibly TRBD2 (6 bases). V lost 5 bases and J lost 5, with 19 bases in between. Germline loops: CDR1 SGHVS, CDR2 FQNEAQ. The length of the CDR3 is 16 residues. The CDR3 bases are TGTGCCAGCAGCCAGAGGTCCGCGCCTAGCGACAATGAGCAGTTCTTC. Translated, it gives CASSQRSAPSDNEQFF.

This chain connects TRBV9 to TRBJ2-7; 7 nucleotides agree with TRBD1. With V trimmed by 0 bases and J by 4 bases, 10 bases remained unmatched. Germline-derived CDR1 and CDR2 are SGDLS and YYNGEE. This CDR3 has 16 amino acids. The DNA of the CDR3 is TGTGCCAGCAGCGTAGGTTTTAGGACAGGAGATTACGAGCAGTACTTC. Translation: CASSVGFRTGDYEQYF.